Listed below are T cell receptor beta chains from one sample, sequenced in a study of T cell responses to AZD1222 COVID-19 vaccine. Libraries were prepared by immunoSEQ multiplex PCR; TCRdb keeps only in-frame clonotypes and omits some of them. The data hold approximately 100,000 clones, with 93% observed a single time. The sample here was peripheral blood, taken on day 0 of AZD1222 vaccination. The receptor source for this set is an adult in good health. Each CDR3 is given with its conserved first and last residue. D genes are given only for firm matches.

TRBV19	TRBD1	14	TRBJ1-6	CASSMEDRNSPLHF	TGTGCCAGTAGTATGGAGGACAGGAATTCACCCCTCCACTTT
TRBV28	NA	14	TRBJ1-2	CASSLSGAGYGYTF	TGTGCCAGCAGTTTATCGGGGGCCGGGTATGGCTACACCTTC
TRBV7-3	TRBD2	15	TRBJ2-5	CASSLFGTSGETQYF	TGTGCCAGCAGCTTATTTGGGACTAGCGGGGAGACCCAGTACTTC
TRBV5-1	NA	14	TRBJ1-5	CASSAGTQDQPQHF	TGCGCCAGCAGCGCCGGGACCCAGGATCAGCCCCAGCATTTT
TRBV5-1	NA	13	TRBJ2-1	CASSFREYNEQFF	TGCGCCAGCAGCTTCAGGGAATACAATGAGCAGTTCTTC
TRBV12-3/TRBV12-4	NA	13	TRBJ1-1	CASRPGWHTEAFF	TGTGCCAGCAGGCCGGGTTGGCACACTGAAGCTTTCTTT
TRBV28	TRBD2	18	TRBJ2-1	CASSSVFRREGTHNEQFF	TGTGCCAGCAGTTCGGTATTCCGGCGGGAGGGTACCCACAATGAGCAGTTCTTC
TRBV6-5	NA	13	TRBJ1-6	CASRKSARSPLHF	TGTGCCAGCAGGAAGTCAGCGAGGTCACCCCTCCACTTT
TRBV5-1	NA	18	TRBJ2-1	CASSFRIGGHFSYNEQFF	TGCGCCAGCAGCTTTAGAATCGGTGGGCATTTCTCCTACAATGAGCAGTTCTTC
TRBV30	NA	16	TRBJ2-3	CAWSPSRTPSTDTQYF	TGTGCCTGGAGCCCAAGCAGGACCCCTAGCACAGATACGCAGTATTTT
TRBV5-4	NA	15	TRBJ2-3	CASSPSTGVADTQYF	TGTGCCAGCAGCCCCTCAACGGGAGTGGCAGATACGCAGTATTTT
TRBV15	NA	14	TRBJ1-4	CATSTPRGNEKLFF	TGTGCCACCAGCACCCCTCGGGGGAATGAAAAACTGTTTTTT
TRBV19	TRBD1	15	TRBJ2-7	CASSINSYRGYEQYF	TGTGCCAGTAGTATAAATTCCTACAGGGGCTACGAGCAGTACTTC
TRBV4-1	TRBD1	19	TRBJ1-5	CASSHSLTGPLDSNQPQHF	TGCGCCAGCAGCCATTCCCTGACAGGGCCGTTGGATAGCAATCAGCCCCAGCATTTT
TRBV6-9	TRBD1	13	TRBJ2-5	CAAPPGQGPTQYF	TGTGCCGCCCCCCCGGGACAGGGGCCGACCCAGTACTTC
TRBV5-1	TRBD1	15	TRBJ1-6	CASSLAGQGYSPLHF	TGCGCCAGCAGCTTGGCGGGACAGGGGTATTCACCCCTCCACTTT
TRBV7-8	NA	14	TRBJ2-7	CASSFRQEGYEQYF	TGTGCCAGCAGCTTTCGACAAGAGGGCTACGAGCAGTACTTC
TRBV6-1	NA	15	TRBJ2-5	CASSDGGNQQETQYF	TGTGCCAGCAGTGATGGGGGGAACCAACAAGAGACCCAGTACTTC
TRBV18	TRBD1	15	TRBJ1-1	CASSPDRVLNTEAFF	TGTGCCAGCTCTCCAGACAGGGTACTAAACACTGAAGCTTTCTTT
TRBV24-1	TRBD2	17	TRBJ2-3	CATSEYLAGGPSDTQYF	TGTGCCACCAGTGAATACCTAGCGGGAGGGCCCTCAGATACGCAGTATTTT
TRBV5-5	TRBD2	18	TRBJ2-5	CASSPGGWGTIRPETQYF	TGTGCCAGCAGCCCCGGGGGTTGGGGGACTATAAGGCCAGAGACCCAGTACTTC
TRBV7-2	TRBD1	15	TRBJ2-7	CASSLGGTVSYEQYF	TGTGCCAGCAGCTTAGGAGGGACAGTGTCCTACGAGCAGTACTTC
TRBV4-3	NA	14	TRBJ1-6	CASSQGQIGSPLHF	TGCGCCAGCAGCCAAGGACAAATAGGGTCACCCCTCCACTTT
TRBV12-3/TRBV12-4	NA	12	TRBJ1-2	CASSLGTLGYTF	TGTGCCAGCAGTTTGGGGACTCTCGGCTACACCTTC